Reported below is one TCR beta chain. Antigen: not known. From germline, CDR1 is SGHRS and CDR2 YFSETQ. This CDR3 spans 13 amino acids. V lost 0 bases, J lost 9 bases, and 10 bases lay in between. Exclusion of patients followed from uncontrolled infection, other autoimmune disease, pregnancy or lactation. Before ophthalmopathy appeared, progressors gave blood at initial hyperthyroidism diagnosis. PBMCs were sourced from less than 12 ml fresh peripheral blood. The sample originates from a study of T cells in Graves' hyperthyroidism and ophthalmopathy. Amplification yielded TCR beta CDR3 regions, with RNA transcripts as the source. The study used the HTBI primer set for a first-round RT-PCR of the TCR CDR3. TCRdb ran MiXCR on the multiplex PCR reads and lists one entry per CDR3 protein. The sample lists about 150,000 distinct CDR3 sequences; roughly a fifth were seen once. Findings and caveats of the study: Using 13 V-J features, a model discriminated ophthalmopathy from stable hyperthyroidism.

The source material was blood. The source of this sequence is a woman aged 45-59 years with Graves' hyperthyroidism that later progressed to Graves' ophthalmopathy. This chain joins TRBV5-1 and TRBJ2-1; D might be TRBD1 or TRBD2, each matching 5 bases. CDR3 sequence (DNA): TGCGCCAGCAGCTTGGACTGGGGGAGTGAGCAGTTCTTC. Its translation is CASSLDWGSEQFF.